Presented here are 9 T cell receptor beta chains from one specimen sequenced in a study of cytomegalovirus exposure and HLA in healthy donors. The PCR ran on 60 Vbeta and 13 Jbeta primers. TCRdb keeps only in-frame clones here, not all; method: immunoSEQ multiplex PCR. The sample consists of tens of thousands of clones, roughly 80% of them appearing once. The sequenced sample was PBMCs. These receptors all come from a male donor in good health and CMV-seronegative.

This clone turned up a few times. This chain uses TRBV6-5 with TRBJ1-6, with 8 positions matching TRBD1. The CDR3 totals 14 residues. Germline V gives CDR1 MNHEY, CDR2 SVGAGI. The trim removed 6 bases at V and 5 bases at J, leaving 3 bases unmatched. The CDR3 protein is CASRATGDNSPLHF. CDR3 DNA: TGTGCCAGCAGGGCGACAGGGGATAATTCACCCCTCCACTTT.

The chain links TRBV19 to TRBJ1-4; 7 nucleotides align to TRBD1. CDR1 is LNHDA, CDR2 SQIVND, per germline (reference sequence). This CDR3 spans 15 amino acids. V gave up 5 bases and J gave up 4 bases; unmatched junction bases: 7. The CDR3 DNA sequence: TGTGCCAGTAGTGCCCGGACAGGCTATAATGAAAAACTGTTTTTT. Translated: CASSARTGYNEKLFF.

The rearrangement links TRBV4-3 to TRBJ2-3; D is possibly TRBD1 (6 bases). Trimming left V 1 base short and J 5 bases short, with 10 bases between. The CDR3 runs 14 residues. Germline V lookup: CDR1 LGHNA, CDR2 YSLEER. The CDR3 nucleotides read TGCGCCAGCAGCCAAGCGCTACAGGGAGATACGCAGTATTTT. Amino acids: CASSQALQGDTQYF.

The chain carries TRBV25-1 and TRBJ2-7; tentative D call: TRBD2 (6 bases). V was cut by 2 bases and J by 6 bases, with 17 bases left in between. This CDR3 has 15 amino acids. Germline CDR1 is MGHDK and CDR2 is SYGVNS. CDR3 amino acids: CASSEPGGAVGEQYF. CDR3 DNA sequence: TGTGCCAGCAGTGAACCTGGCGGGGCAGTAGGCGAGCAGTACTTC.

This clone was seen only a few times. The chain couples TRBV7-2 to TRBJ2-1, with 9 bases aligning to TRBD2. Germline values: CDR1 SGHTA, CDR2 FQGNSA. The junction had 5 bases not matched to a gene; V was cut back by 4 bases and J by 10 bases. This CDR3 contains 13 residues. The CDR3 sequence is CASSSRGGREQFF. Here the CDR3 DNA reads TGTGCCAGCAGCTCGCGGGGGGGCCGCGAGCAGTTCTTC.

The chain links TRBV7-9 to TRBJ1-1, with D hard to call. V was cut by 1 base and J by 8 bases, with 11 bases left in between. CDR1 is SEHNR, CDR2 FQNEAQ, per germline (reference sequence). CDR3 length: 13 amino acids. CDR3 protein: CASSLVGRPEAFF. The CDR3 coding sequence is TGTGCCAGCAGCTTAGTCGGCAGGCCCGAAGCTTTCTTT.

This clone has only one observation. The chain couples TRBV6-5 to TRBJ2-4; the D gene is possibly TRBD1 (5 bases). CDR1 and CDR2 from the germline V gene are MNHEY and SVGAGI. This CDR3 is built from 16 residues. V was shortened by 0 bases and J by 3 bases, with 12 bases between the two germline ends. As DNA, the CDR3 is TGTGCCAGCAGTTACTCGTCCAGGGTGGGCAAAAACATTCAGTACTTC. Its protein product is CASSYSSRVGKNIQYF.

The chain carries TRBV6-6 and TRBJ2-7, with no clear D. CDR3 size: 14 residues. Germline CDR1 MNHNY, CDR2 SVGAGI (reference sequence). Trimming left V 6 bases short and J 5 bases short, with 17 bases between. The chain's CDR3 is CASSPTLTKNEQYF. The CDR3 region has the DNA TGTGCCAGCAGCCCAACCTTAACAAAAAACGAGCAGTACTTC.

This rearrangement joins TRBV19 to TRBJ1-2; 8 bases fit TRBD1. From germline, CDR1 is LNHDA and CDR2 SQIVND (reference sequence). V gave up 6 bases and J gave up 5 bases; unmatched junction bases: 11. This CDR3 region has 15 residues. CDR3 bases: TGTGCCAGTAGGGACAGGGTTTCCCAAACTTATGGCTACACCTTC. Amino acid sequence: CASRDRVSQTYGYTF.